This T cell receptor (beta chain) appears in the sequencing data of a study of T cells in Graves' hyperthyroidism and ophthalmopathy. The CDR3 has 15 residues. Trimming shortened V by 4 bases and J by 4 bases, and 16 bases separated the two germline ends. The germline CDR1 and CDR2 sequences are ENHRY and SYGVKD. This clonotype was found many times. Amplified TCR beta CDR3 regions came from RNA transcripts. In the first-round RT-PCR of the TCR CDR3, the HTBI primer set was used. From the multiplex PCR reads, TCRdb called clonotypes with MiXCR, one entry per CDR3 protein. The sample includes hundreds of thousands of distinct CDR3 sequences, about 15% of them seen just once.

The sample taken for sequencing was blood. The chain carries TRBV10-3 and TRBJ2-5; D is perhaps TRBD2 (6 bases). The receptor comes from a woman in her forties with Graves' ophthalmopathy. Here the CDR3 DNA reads TGTGCCATCAGTGGGGTATCAGGAGGGAGAGAGACCCAGTACTTC. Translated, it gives CAISGVSGGRETQYF.